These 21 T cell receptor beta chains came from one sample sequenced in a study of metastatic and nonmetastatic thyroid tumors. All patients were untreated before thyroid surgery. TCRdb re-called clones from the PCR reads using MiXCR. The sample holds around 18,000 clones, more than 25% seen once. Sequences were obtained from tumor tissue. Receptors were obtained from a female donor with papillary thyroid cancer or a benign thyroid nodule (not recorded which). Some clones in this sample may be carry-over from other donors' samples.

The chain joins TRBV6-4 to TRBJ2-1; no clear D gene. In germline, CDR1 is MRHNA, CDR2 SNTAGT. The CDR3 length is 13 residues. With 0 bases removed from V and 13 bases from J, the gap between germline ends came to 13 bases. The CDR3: CASSDSLGLVQFF. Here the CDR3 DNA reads TGTGCCAGCAGTGACTCTTTAGGGCTCGTACAGTTCTTC.

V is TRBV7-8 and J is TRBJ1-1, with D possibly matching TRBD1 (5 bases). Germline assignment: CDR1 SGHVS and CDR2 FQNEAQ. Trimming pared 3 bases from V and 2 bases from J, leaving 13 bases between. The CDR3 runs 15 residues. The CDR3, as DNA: TGTGCCAGCAGCTTCCTTTGGCGGGACAACACTGAAGCTTTCTTT. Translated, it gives CASSFLWRDNTEAFF.

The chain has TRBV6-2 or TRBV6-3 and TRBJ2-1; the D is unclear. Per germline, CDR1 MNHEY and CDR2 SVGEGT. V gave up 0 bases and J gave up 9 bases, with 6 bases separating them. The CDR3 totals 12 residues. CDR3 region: CASSYSPGEQFF. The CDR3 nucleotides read TGTGCCAGCAGTTACTCTCCGGGTGAGCAGTTCTTC.

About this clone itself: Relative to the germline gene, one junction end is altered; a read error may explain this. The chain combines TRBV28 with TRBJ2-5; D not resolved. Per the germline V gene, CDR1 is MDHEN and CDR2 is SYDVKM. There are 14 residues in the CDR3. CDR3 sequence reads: CASSFEDPQEAQYF. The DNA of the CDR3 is TGTGCCAGCAGTTTCGAGGATCCACAAGAGGCCCAGTACTTC.

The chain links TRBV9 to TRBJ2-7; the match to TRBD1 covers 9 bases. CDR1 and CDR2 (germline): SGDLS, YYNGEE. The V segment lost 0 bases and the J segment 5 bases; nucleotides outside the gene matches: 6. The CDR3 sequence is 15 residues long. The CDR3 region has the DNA TGTGCCAGCAGCGTAGCTGGAACAGGGGGCAACGAGCAGTACTTC. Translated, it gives CASSVAGTGGNEQYF.

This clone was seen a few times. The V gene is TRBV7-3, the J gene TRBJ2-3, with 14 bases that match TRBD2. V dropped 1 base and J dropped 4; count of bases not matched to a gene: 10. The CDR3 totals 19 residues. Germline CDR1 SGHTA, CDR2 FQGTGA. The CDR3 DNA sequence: TGTGCCAGCAGCTTAAGGGGGGCCCCGGGACTAGCGGGAGCAGATACGCAGTATTTT. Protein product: CASSLRGAPGLAGADTQYF.

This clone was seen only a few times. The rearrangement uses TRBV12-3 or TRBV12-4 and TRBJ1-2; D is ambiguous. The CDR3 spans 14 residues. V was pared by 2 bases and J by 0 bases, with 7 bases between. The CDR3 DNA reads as TGTGCCAGCAGTTTATCACACTCTAACTATGGCTACACCTTC. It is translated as CASSLSHSNYGYTF.

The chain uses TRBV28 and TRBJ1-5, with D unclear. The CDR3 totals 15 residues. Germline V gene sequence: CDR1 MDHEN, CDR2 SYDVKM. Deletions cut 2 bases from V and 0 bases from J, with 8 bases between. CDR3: CASSLQAFSNQPQHF. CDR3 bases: TGTGCCAGCAGTTTACAGGCATTTAGCAATCAGCCCCAGCATTTT.

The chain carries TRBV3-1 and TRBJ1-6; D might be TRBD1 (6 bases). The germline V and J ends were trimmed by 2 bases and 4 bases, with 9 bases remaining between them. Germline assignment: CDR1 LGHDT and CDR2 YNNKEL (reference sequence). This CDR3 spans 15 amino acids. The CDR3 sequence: CASSQYGQYNSPLHF. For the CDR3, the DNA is TGTGCCAGCAGCCAATACGGACAGTATAATTCACCCCTCCACTTT. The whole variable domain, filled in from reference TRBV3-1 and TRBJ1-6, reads DTAVSQTPKYLVTQMGNDKSIKCEQNLGHDTMYWYKQDSKKFLKIMFSYNNKELIINETVPNRFSPKSPDKAHLNLHINSLELGDSAVYFCASSQYGQYNSPLHFGNGTRLTVT.

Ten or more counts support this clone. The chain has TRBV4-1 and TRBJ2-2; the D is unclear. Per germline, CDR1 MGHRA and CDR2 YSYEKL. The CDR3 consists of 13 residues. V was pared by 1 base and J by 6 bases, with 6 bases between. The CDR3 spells CASSQVHSGELFF. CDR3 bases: TGCGCCAGCAGCCAAGTACATTCCGGGGAGCTGTTTTTT.

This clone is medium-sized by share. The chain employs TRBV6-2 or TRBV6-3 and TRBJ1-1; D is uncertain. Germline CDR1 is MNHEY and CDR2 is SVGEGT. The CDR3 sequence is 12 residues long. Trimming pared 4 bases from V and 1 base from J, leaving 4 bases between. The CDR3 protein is CASSSWNTEAFF. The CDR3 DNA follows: TGTGCCAGCAGTTCCTGGAACACTGAAGCTTTCTTT.

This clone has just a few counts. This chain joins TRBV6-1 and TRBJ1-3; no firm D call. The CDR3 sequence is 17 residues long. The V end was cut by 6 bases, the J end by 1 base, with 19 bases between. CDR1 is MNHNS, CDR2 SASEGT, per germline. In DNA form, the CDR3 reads TGTGCCAGCAGCTTAAGCGCTCGGTGGGAGTCTGGAAACACCATATATTTT. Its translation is CASSLSARWESGNTIYF.

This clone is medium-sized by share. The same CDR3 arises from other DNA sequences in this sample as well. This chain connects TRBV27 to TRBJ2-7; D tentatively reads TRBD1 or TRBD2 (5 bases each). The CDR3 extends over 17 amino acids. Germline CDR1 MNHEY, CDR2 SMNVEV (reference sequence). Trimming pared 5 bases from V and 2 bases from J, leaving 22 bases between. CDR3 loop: CASSALAAFEGPYEQYF. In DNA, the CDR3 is TGTGCCAGCAGTGCCCTAGCCGCCTTTGAGGGGCCCTACGAGCAGTACTTC.

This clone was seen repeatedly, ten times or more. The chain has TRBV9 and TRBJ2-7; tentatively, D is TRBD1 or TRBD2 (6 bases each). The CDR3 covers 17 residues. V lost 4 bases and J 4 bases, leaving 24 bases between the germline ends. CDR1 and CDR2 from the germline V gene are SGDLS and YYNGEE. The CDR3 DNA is TGTGCCAGCAGCCCCCGGGGGCTCGCCGACCTAAGTTACGAGCAGTACTTC. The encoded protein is CASSPRGLADLSYEQYF. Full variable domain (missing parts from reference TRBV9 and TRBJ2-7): DSGVTQTPKHLITATGQRVTLRCSPRSGDLSVYWYQQSLDQGLQFLIQYYNGEERAKGNILERFSAQQFPDLHSELNLSSLELGDSALYFCASSPRGLADLSYEQYFGPGTRLTVT.

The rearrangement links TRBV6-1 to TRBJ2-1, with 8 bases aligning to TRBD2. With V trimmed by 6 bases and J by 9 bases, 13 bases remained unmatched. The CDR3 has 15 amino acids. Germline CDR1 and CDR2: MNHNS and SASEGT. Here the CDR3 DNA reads TGTGCCAGCAGGGCCGGGACTAGGATTGGGGGTGAGCAGTTCTTC. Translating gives CASRAGTRIGGEQFF.

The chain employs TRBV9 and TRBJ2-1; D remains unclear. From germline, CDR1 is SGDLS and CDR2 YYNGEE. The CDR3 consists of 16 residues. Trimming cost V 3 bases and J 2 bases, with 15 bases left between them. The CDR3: CASSDDTSRPYNEQFF. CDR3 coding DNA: TGTGCCAGCAGCGACGACACTTCCCGCCCCTACAATGAGCAGTTCTTC.

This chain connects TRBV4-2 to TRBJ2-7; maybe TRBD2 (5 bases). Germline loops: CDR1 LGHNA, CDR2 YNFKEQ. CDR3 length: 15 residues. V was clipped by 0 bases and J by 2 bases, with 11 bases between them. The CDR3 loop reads CASSQEPGSAYEQYF. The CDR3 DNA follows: TGTGCCAGCAGCCAAGAGCCGGGATCCGCCTACGAGCAGTACTTC.

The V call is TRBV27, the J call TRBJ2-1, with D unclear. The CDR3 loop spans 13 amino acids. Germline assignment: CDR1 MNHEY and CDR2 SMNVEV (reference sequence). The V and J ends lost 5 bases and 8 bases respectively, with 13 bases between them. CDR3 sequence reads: CASSIRPVHEQFF. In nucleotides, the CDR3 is TGTGCCAGCAGTATCAGGCCGGTACATGAGCAGTTCTTC.

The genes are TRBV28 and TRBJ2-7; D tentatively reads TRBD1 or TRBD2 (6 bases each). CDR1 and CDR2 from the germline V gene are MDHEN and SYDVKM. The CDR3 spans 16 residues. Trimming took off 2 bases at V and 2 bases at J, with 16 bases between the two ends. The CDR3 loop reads CASSLGRNRGPYEQYF. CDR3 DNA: TGTGCCAGCAGTTTAGGCCGCAATCGGGGGCCCTACGAGCAGTACTTC.

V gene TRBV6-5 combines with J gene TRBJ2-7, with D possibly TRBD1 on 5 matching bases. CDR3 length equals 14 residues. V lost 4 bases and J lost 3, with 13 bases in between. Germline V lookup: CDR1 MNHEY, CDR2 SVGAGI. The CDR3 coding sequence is TGTGCCAGCAGTTTCAGGGTGTGGGGCTACGAGCAGTACTTC. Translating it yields CASSFRVWGYEQYF.

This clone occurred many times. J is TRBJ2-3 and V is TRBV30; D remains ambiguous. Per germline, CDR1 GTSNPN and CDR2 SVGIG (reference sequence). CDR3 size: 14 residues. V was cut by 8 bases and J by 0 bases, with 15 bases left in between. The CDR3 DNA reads TGTGCCAGCCTCCGCGGATCTAGCACAGATACGCAGTATTTT. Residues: CASLRGSSTDTQYF.